This T cell receptor (beta chain) appears in the sequencing data of a study of blood T cell repertoires in COVID-19. Study summary: Samples of COVID-19 (acute and convalescent) were obtained from the United States, Italy and Spain.

While infection was still active, Seattle patients were enrolled and then followed longitudinally. CDR1 and CDR2 (germline): KGHDR, SFDVKD. V was pared by 3 bases and J by 6 bases, with 14 bases between. This CDR3 has 15 amino acids. In the study's own analysis: Counts of nucleated cells, estimated from reference gene primer amplification, were obtained. Assay: immunoSEQ multiplex PCR; the TCRdb copy retains only in-frame clones and omits some. V, J and clone size are those of that table, while D and trimming were read from the DNA. The data contain under 200,000 clones, 86% of them singletons. V is TRBV24-1 and J is TRBJ2-4; a possible D gene is TRBD1 (5 bases). Specimen: peripheral blood. This receptor was taken from a woman aged 60-70 years with COVID-19, enrolled during active disease. The CDR3 protein is CATSDRRDKGNIQYF. The CDR3 DNA reads as TGTGCCACCAGTGATCGCAGGGATAAGGGAAACATTCAGTACTTC.